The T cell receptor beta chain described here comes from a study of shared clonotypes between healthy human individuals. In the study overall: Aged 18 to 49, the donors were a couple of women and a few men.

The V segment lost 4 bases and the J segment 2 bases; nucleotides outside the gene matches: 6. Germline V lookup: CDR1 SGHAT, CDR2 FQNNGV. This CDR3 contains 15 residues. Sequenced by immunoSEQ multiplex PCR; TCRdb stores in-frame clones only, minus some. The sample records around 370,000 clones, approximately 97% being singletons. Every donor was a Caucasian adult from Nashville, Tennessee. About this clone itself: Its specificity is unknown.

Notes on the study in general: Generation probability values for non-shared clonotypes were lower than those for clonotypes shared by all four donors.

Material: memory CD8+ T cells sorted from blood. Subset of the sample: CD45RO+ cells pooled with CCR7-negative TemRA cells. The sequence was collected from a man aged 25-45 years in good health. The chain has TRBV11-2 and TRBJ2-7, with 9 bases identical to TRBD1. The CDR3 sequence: CASSSIQGAPYEQYF. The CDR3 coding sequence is TGTGCCAGCAGCTCGATACAGGGGGCCCCCTACGAGCAGTACTTC.